One and the same sample provided the 27 T cell receptor beta chains below, sequenced in a study of cytomegalovirus exposure and HLA in healthy donors (dated by TCRdb to about 2017). Library construction relied on the immunoSEQ multiplex PCR assay. A mixture of 60 forward primers for TCR Vbeta segments and 13 reverse primers for TCR Jbeta segments was used in the multiplex PCR. Here the immuneACCESS table is served through TCRdb, limited to in-frame sequences with V and J called. Missing clones are a known gap in these copies; in checked studies unresolved V genes cover under half, and the rest lacks a known reason. The sample table shows about 120,000 clones, and around 80% are seen once. Of the sample, less than 0.25% falls within the top ten clones. Material: PBMCs. All receptors derive from a man over 45 in good health and CMV-seronegative.

This rearrangement joins TRBV7-6 to TRBJ2-7; a possible D gene is TRBD1 (5 bases). With 6 bases removed from V and 3 bases from J, the gap between germline ends came to 12 bases. CDR1 SGHVS and CDR2 FNYEAQ come from the germline V gene. The CDR3 length is 13 residues. The CDR3 is CASSIQGFYEQYF. DNA for the CDR3: TGTGCCAGCAGTATTCAGGGTTTCTACGAGCAGTACTTC.

The chain links TRBV11-1 to TRBJ2-3; D call uncertain. This CDR3 region has 17 residues. Germline V gene lookup returns CDR1 SGHAT and CDR2 FQDESV (reference sequence). Between the trimmed V and J ends, which lost 6 bases and 2 bases, there was a span of 21 bases. In nucleotides, the CDR3 is TGTGCCAGCAGGAGTGAGACATCCGATGGGTACACAGATACGCAGTATTTT. It encodes CASRSETSDGYTDTQYF.

This sequence joins TRBV5-1 and TRBJ1-3; D unclear. Germline V CDR1 and CDR2: SGHRS, YFSETQ. This CDR3 comprises 16 residues. V lost 2 bases, J lost 4 bases, and 16 bases lay in between. This CDR3 is CASSFPLSWLGNTIYF. CDR3 nucleotide sequence: TGCGCCAGCAGCTTTCCACTATCCTGGCTGGGAAACACCATATATTTT.

This chain links TRBV6-5 with TRBJ2-5; D remains unclear. The CDR3 consists of 12 residues. The V gene's germline CDR1 is MNHEY and CDR2 SVGAGI. V was trimmed by 7 bases and J by 5 bases, leaving 11 bases between them. The CDR3 nucleotides read TGTGCCAGCATAGACTTTTGGGAGACCCAGTACTTC. It specifies CASIDFWETQYF.

The gene calls are TRBV6-1 and TRBJ2-2; D gene ambiguous. Germline CDR1 is MNHNS and CDR2 is SASEGT. The CDR3 is 12 amino acids. Trimming shortened V by 0 bases and J by 7 bases, and 3 bases separated the two germline ends. The CDR3 is CASSEAIGELFF. In DNA, the CDR3 is TGTGCCAGCAGTGAAGCCATCGGGGAGCTGTTTTTT.

The chain uses TRBV5-1 and TRBJ1-2; unclear D gene. Trimming took off 4 bases at V and 4 bases at J, with 8 bases between the two ends. This CDR3 spans 12 amino acids. CDR1 is SGHRS and CDR2 is YFSETQ in the germline V gene. The CDR3 sequence is CASSRESYGYTF. The CDR3 coding sequence is TGCGCCAGCAGCCGCGAGAGCTATGGCTACACCTTC.

The chain couples TRBV12-5 to TRBJ2-5; possibly TRBD2 for D (5 bases). CDR3 length: 13 amino acids. Trimming cost V 2 bases and J 4 bases, with 8 bases left between them. Germline CDR1 and CDR2: LGHNT and FRNRAP. The CDR3 reads CASGLPAGETQYF. The DNA of the CDR3 is TGTGCTAGTGGTTTGCCCGCGGGAGAGACCCAGTACTTC.

This chain joins TRBV5-4 and TRBJ2-3, with D possibly matching TRBD1 (5 bases). With 2 bases removed from V and 2 bases from J, the gap between germline ends came to 6 bases. Per the germline V gene, CDR1 is SGHNT and CDR2 is YYREEE (reference sequence). The length of the CDR3 is 13 residues. CDR3 DNA: TGTGCCAGCAGCTTACAGGACACAGATACGCAGTATTTT. Amino acid sequence: CASSLQDTDTQYF.

This clone was seen a single time. The rearrangement links TRBV28 to TRBJ1-5; D may be TRBD1 (5 bases). The CDR3 spans 15 residues. The germline V gene encodes CDR1 MDHEN and CDR2 SYDVKM. Trimming stripped 5 bases from V and 3 bases from J, with 14 bases between. Here the CDR3 reads CASSPDRNLNQPQHF. Here the CDR3 DNA reads TGTGCCAGCAGTCCTGACAGAAACCTCAATCAGCCCCAGCATTTT. Combining the CDR3 with reference TRBV28 and TRBJ1-5 gives the whole variable domain DVKVTQSSRYLVKRTGEKVFLECVQDMDHENMFWYRQDPGLGLRLIYFSYDVKMKEKGDIPEGYSVSREKKERFSLILESASTNQTSMYLCASSPDRNLNQPQHFGDGTRLSIL.

This clone has only a few counts. The chain is built from TRBV14 and TRBJ1-2; D call uncertain. Germline V gene lookup returns CDR1 SGHDN and CDR2 FVKESK. V was trimmed by 2 bases and J by 5 bases, leaving 9 bases between them. This CDR3 contains 13 residues. For the CDR3, the DNA is TGTGCCAGCAGCCAACCCGCCGGGTATGGCTACACCTTC. Its translation is CASSQPAGYGYTF.

The chain has TRBV9 and TRBJ2-3; 8 positions agree with TRBD2. Unmatched junction bases numbered 7, after V lost 1 base and J lost 3 bases. The length of the CDR3 is 16 residues. Germline CDR1 SGDLS, CDR2 YYNGEE. DNA of the CDR3: TGTGCCAGCAGCGTATACAGCGGGAGTATTACAGATACGCAGTATTTT. This codes for CASSVYSGSITDTQYF.

This chain links TRBV28 with TRBJ1-3, with D possibly TRBD1 on 6 matching bases. This CDR3 contains 16 residues. Germline CDR1 and CDR2: MDHEN and SYDVKM. V lost 7 bases, J lost 0 bases, and 16 bases lay in between. CDR3 region: CASMGAGTISGNTIYF. The CDR3 DNA reads as TGTGCCAGCATGGGGGCAGGGACGATCTCTGGAAACACCATATATTTT.

The gene calls are TRBV6-6 and TRBJ2-2; D remains unclear. V dropped 6 bases and J dropped 6 bases, with 11 bases sitting between them. The V gene's germline CDR1 is MNHNY and CDR2 SVGAGI (reference sequence). The CDR3 loop spans 13 amino acids. The CDR3 spells CASRLESSGELFF. CDR3 nucleotide sequence: TGTGCCAGCAGGTTGGAGAGCTCCGGGGAGCTGTTTTTT.

This clone was seen only once. The chain is built from TRBV2 and TRBJ1-4, with D maybe TRBD1 (5 bases). Trimming pared 8 bases from V and 8 bases from J, leaving 18 bases between. Germline V lookup: CDR1 SNHLY, CDR2 FYNNEI. The CDR3 runs 14 residues. The CDR3 nucleotides are TGTGCCAGCCGTATGGGGCCAGTACCCGAAAAACTGTTTTTT. Encoded protein: CASRMGPVPEKLFF.

The chain recombines TRBV5-6 with TRBJ2-1; 8 bases are shared with TRBD2. V lost 5 bases and J lost 5; bases outside the gene matches: 3. The germline V gene encodes CDR1 SGHDT and CDR2 YYEEEE. This CDR3 is built from 13 residues. CDR3 DNA sequence: TGTGCCAGCAGGAGGCGGGGGGACAATGAGCAGTTCTTC. Translation gives CASRRRGDNEQFF.

The J gene is TRBJ2-3, the V gene TRBV28; D is possibly TRBD2 (5 bases). This CDR3 contains 13 residues. Trimming pared 3 bases from V and 8 bases from J, leaving 12 bases between. Germline-derived CDR1 and CDR2 are MDHEN and SYDVKM. DNA of the CDR3: TGTGCCAGCAGTTTCTCTTTAGGGAGTACGCAGTATTTT. Translating it yields CASSFSLGSTQYF. Supplemented by reference TRBV28 and TRBJ2-3, the full variable domain reads DVKVTQSSRYLVKRTGEKVFLECVQDMDHENMFWYRQDPGLGLRLIYFSYDVKMKEKGDIPEGYSVSREKKERFSLILESASTNQTSMYLCASSFSLGSTQYFGPGTRLTVL.

V is TRBV19 and J is TRBJ2-4; 7 bases are shared with TRBD1. The CDR3 totals 20 residues. Losses at the gene ends were 9 bases for V and 6 bases for J; bases not matched to a gene: 29. Germline-derived CDR1 and CDR2 are LNHDA and SQIVND (reference sequence). The CDR3 spells CARERQGGVVGSSSGNIQYF. The CDR3 DNA sequence: TGTGCCAGAGAGAGACAGGGTGGCGTCGTAGGATCTAGTTCGGGAAACATTCAGTACTTC. Together with reference TRBV19 and TRBJ2-4, the CDR3 gives the full variable domain: DGGITQSPKYLFRKEGQNVTLSCEQNLNHDAMYWYRQDPGQGLRLIYYSQIVNDFQKGDIAEGYSVSREKKESFPLTVTSAQKNPTAFYLCARERQGGVVGSSSGNIQYFGAGTRLSVL.

This clone was seen once. The chain uses TRBV2 and TRBJ1-3; 7 bases line up with TRBD1. Germline V gene data show CDR1 as SNHLY and CDR2 as FYNNEI. With 5 bases clipped from V and 0 bases from J, the junction kept 4 bases outside the gene matches. The CDR3 is 15 amino acids. CDR3 nucleotide sequence: TGTGCCAGCAGTCGGGACAGACCCTCTGGAAACACCATATATTTT. Encoded protein: CASSRDRPSGNTIYF.

The chain combines TRBV30 with TRBJ1-2, with TRBD1 matching 8 bases. Germline V gives CDR1 GTSNPN, CDR2 SVGIG (reference sequence). The CDR3 contains 16 residues. V lost 5 bases, J lost 4 bases, and 15 bases stayed unmatched. CDR3 region: CAWGSSTTGAFYGYTF. DNA for the CDR3: TGTGCCTGGGGTAGCTCTACGACAGGGGCCTTCTATGGCTACACCTTC. The entire variable domain, with the rest obtained from reference TRBV30 and TRBJ1-2, is as follows: SQTIHQWPATLVQPVGSPLSLECTVEGTSNPNLYWYRQAAGRGLQLLFYSVGIGQISSEVPQNLSASRPQDRQFILSSKKLLLSDSGFYLCAWGSSTTGAFYGYTFGSGTRLTVV.

The chain is built from TRBV5-4 and TRBJ1-4; 7 nucleotides agree with TRBD1. V shed 7 bases and J 8 bases; nucleotides not matched to a gene: 11. The CDR3 runs to 14 residues. Per germline, CDR1 SGHNT and CDR2 YYREEE (reference sequence). For the CDR3, the DNA is TGTGCCAGCGGGGTAGGGGGCGCCCGGGAAAAACTGTTTTTT. Protein product: CASGVGGAREKLFF.

This clone turned up a few times. The rearrangement joins TRBV7-9 to TRBJ1-3; D is possibly TRBD1 (5 bases). Germline-derived CDR1 and CDR2 are SEHNR and FQNEAQ (reference sequence). This CDR3 is 15 amino acids long. V shed 4 bases and J shed 0 bases, with 10 bases lying between them. CDR3 in amino acids: CASSSDTSSGNTIYF. CDR3 coding DNA: TGTGCCAGCAGCTCGGACACGAGCTCTGGAAACACCATATATTTT.

V is TRBV27 and J is TRBJ2-5, with 8 bases that match TRBD1. After removal of 6 bases from V and 5 bases from J, the junction contained 5 bases not matched to a gene. The CDR3 runs to 13 residues. Germline CDR1 and CDR2: MNHEY and SMNVEV (reference sequence). CDR3 coding DNA: TGTGCCAGCAGCTGGACAGGGCGGGAGACCCAGTACTTC. Encoded protein: CASSWTGRETQYF.

This clone was counted a few times. CDR3 region: CASSSTGVSGNTIYF. DNA for the CDR3: TGTGCCAGCAGCTCGACGGGGGTCTCAGGAAACACCATATATTTT. The V call is TRBV11-2, the J call TRBJ1-3; D might be TRBD1 (5 bases). The germline CDR1 and CDR2 sequences are SGHAT and FQNNGV. CDR3 length: 15 amino acids. V gave up 4 bases and J gave up 4 bases, with 14 bases separating them.

The chain joins TRBV10-3 to TRBJ2-7; TRBD2 is a possible D gene (6 bases). Germline loops: CDR1 ENHRY, CDR2 SYGVKD. CDR3 length: 12 amino acids. Trimming removed 8 bases at V and 5 bases at J, with 13 bases between. The CDR3 here is CAIAGSGDEQYF. The DNA of the CDR3 is TGTGCCATCGCCGGGAGTGGCGACGAGCAGTACTTC.

The J gene is TRBJ2-7, the V gene TRBV19; 7 bases map to TRBD1. From germline, CDR1 is LNHDA and CDR2 SQIVND (reference sequence). Trimming cost V 4 bases and J 4 bases; bases outside gene matches: 4. The CDR3 spans 13 residues. The CDR3 region has the DNA TGTGCCAGTAGTACTGGGACAGTTTACGAGCAGTACTTC. It specifies CASSTGTVYEQYF.

This chain links TRBV7-2 with TRBJ2-7; no reliable D call. The germline CDR1 and CDR2 sequences are SGHTA and FQGNSA. Deletions cut 2 bases from V and 6 bases from J, with 17 bases between. The CDR3 length is 15 residues. CDR3 bases: TGTGCCAGCAGCTTAAGTGACGGTGCCTGGGCCGAGCAGTACTTC. It yields the protein CASSLSDGAWAEQYF.

The chain links TRBV5-1 to TRBJ2-5; 13 bases fit TRBD2. J was trimmed by 4 bases and V by 1 base; bases with no gene match: 10. Germline V lookup: CDR1 SGHRS, CDR2 YFSETQ. This CDR3 region has 18 residues. The CDR3 DNA sequence: TGCGCCAGCAGCTTGACTAGCGGGGGGGCCAGTCTCCGAGAGACCCAGTACTTC. Translated: CASSLTSGGASLRETQYF.